The 17 T cell receptor beta chains presented below share a single source sample, sequenced in a study of T cells in localized non-small cell lung cancer. Sequenced by immunoSEQ multiplex PCR; TCRdb stores in-frame clones only, minus some. The repertoire holds about 48,000 clones, with approximately 77% as singletons. The source material was peripheral blood, sampled before any cancer treatment. The receptors were sampled from a man aged 40 to 75 with stage I squamous cell lung carcinoma.

The rearrangement links TRBV7-2 to TRBJ1-4; D unresolved. The germline V gene encodes CDR1 SGHTA and CDR2 FQGNSA. Trimming stripped 1 base from V and 3 bases from J, with 3 bases between. The length of the CDR3 is 13 residues. This CDR3 is CASSLEANEKLFF. CDR3 sequence (DNA): TGTGCCAGCAGCTTAGAGGCTAATGAAAAACTGTTTTTT.

The chain employs TRBV5-1 and TRBJ1-2; TRBD1 agrees at 7 bases. The V and J ends lost 3 bases and 4 bases, in that order; junction bases with no gene match: 12. In germline, CDR1 is SGHRS, CDR2 YFSETQ. The CDR3 has 16 residues. The CDR3, as DNA: TGCGCCAGCAGCTCCGGACAGGCCACATCATCCTATGGCTACACCTTC. Protein product: CASSSGQATSSYGYTF. Complete variable domain (other parts from reference TRBV5-1 and TRBJ1-2): KAGVTQTPRYLIKTRGQQVTLSCSPISGHRSVSWYQQTPGQGLQFLFEYFSETQRNKGNFPGRFSGRQFSNSRSEMNVSTLELGDSALYLCASSSGQATSSYGYTFGSGTRLTVV.

This rearrangement joins TRBV6-5 to TRBJ1-5, with D unclear. Germline values: CDR1 MNHEY, CDR2 SVGAGI. V was clipped by 5 bases and J by 4 bases, with 15 bases between them. The CDR3 contains 15 residues. CDR3 in DNA: TGTGCCAGCAGTGTCGTCGACGGGGAGAATCAGCCCCAGCATTTT. This encodes CASSVVDGENQPQHF.

J is TRBJ2-3 and V is TRBV6-4; 11 nucleotides align to TRBD2. The CDR3 is 16 residues long. Trimming took 0 bases from V and 4 from J; bases not matched to a gene: 3. Per germline, CDR1 MRHNA and CDR2 SNTAGT. For the CDR3, the DNA is TGTGCCAGCAGTGACTCGAGTAGCGGGGGGGCAGATACGCAGTATTTT. Its translation is CASSDSSSGGADTQYF.

The gene calls are TRBV2 and TRBJ2-5, with 7 nucleotides matching TRBD1. J was trimmed by 0 bases and V by 3 bases; bases with no gene match: 1. The germline V gene has CDR1 SNHLY and CDR2 FYNNEI. The CDR3 runs 14 residues. In DNA form, the CDR3 reads TGTGCCAGCAGTGAGGACAGGTACCAAGAGACCCAGTACTTC. Its protein product is CASSEDRYQETQYF.

V gene TRBV4-1 combines with J gene TRBJ1-5; 7 bases are a match to TRBD1. Germline CDR1 and CDR2: MGHRA and YSYEKL. This CDR3 region has 16 residues. Trimming took 4 bases from V and 5 from J; bases not matched to a gene: 11. CDR3: CASSRHDRDEYQPQHF. The CDR3 nucleotides read TGCGCCAGCAGCCGCCACGACAGGGACGAGTATCAGCCCCAGCATTTT.

The V and J genes are TRBV13 and TRBJ2-7, with 10 nucleotides matching TRBD1. The CDR3 covers 14 residues. CDR1 and CDR2 (germline): PRHDT, FYEKMQ (reference sequence). The trim removed 5 bases at V and 3 bases at J, leaving 4 bases unmatched. This CDR3 is CASSGGQGNYEQYF. CDR3 nucleotides: TGTGCCAGCAGCGGGGGACAGGGGAACTACGAGCAGTACTTC.

J is TRBJ2-1 and V is TRBV7-3; 10 bases line up with TRBD2. V shed 5 bases and J 6 bases; nucleotides not matched to a gene: 7. The CDR3 runs to 15 residues. The germline V gene has CDR1 SGHTA and CDR2 FQGTGA. The CDR3 coding sequence is TGTGCCAGCAGCCCGAGCGGGGGGGCCACCAATGAGCAGTTCTTC. This sequence encodes CASSPSGGATNEQFF.

With respect to this clone: The junction shows a germline mismatch at one end, possibly a read error. This chain links TRBV7-7 with TRBJ2-1; 9 bases line up with TRBD2. CDR3 length: 15 residues. CDR1 and CDR2 from the germline V gene are SSHAT and FNYEAQ (reference sequence). This chain's CDR3 is CASSLGTSTSNEQFF. The CDR3, as DNA: TGTGCTAGCAGCTTAGGGACTAGCACATCCAATGAGCAGTTCTTC.

J is TRBJ1-1 and V is TRBV9; 8 positions agree with TRBD1. J gave up 4 bases and V 4 bases, and 9 bases lay outside the gene matches. The length of the CDR3 is 15 residues. Germline lookup yields CDR1 SGDLS and CDR2 YYNGEE. Here the CDR3 DNA reads TGTGCCAGCAGCCCAACAGGGGGTTTAGCCACTGAAGCTTTCTTT. This translates into CASSPTGGLATEAFF.

With regard to this clone: Additional DNA sequences in this sample encode the identical CDR3. The chain is built from TRBV30 and TRBJ1-1; 12 positions agree with TRBD1. This CDR3 is 17 amino acids long. Germline V gene sequence: CDR1 GTSNPN, CDR2 SVGIG (reference sequence). V was pared by 4 bases and J by 5 bases, with 14 bases of the junction left unmatched. CDR3 amino acids: CAWTPYRDRGHGTEAFF. The CDR3 DNA follows: TGTGCCTGGACCCCGTACCGGGACAGGGGGCATGGAACTGAAGCTTTCTTT.

J is TRBJ2-2 and V is TRBV7-3; 7 bases are a match to TRBD1. Germline assignment: CDR1 SGHTA and CDR2 FQGTGA. Unmatched junction bases numbered 2, after V lost 4 bases and J lost 3 bases. The CDR3 extends over 14 amino acids. Here the CDR3 DNA reads TGTGCCAGCAGCTCCAGGGGGTACACCGGGGAGCTGTTTTTT. Translation gives CASSSRGYTGELFF.

This chain's CDR3 is CAISAKSSGGYQETQYF. The CDR3 DNA sequence: TGTGCCATCAGTGCGAAATCTAGCGGGGGGTACCAAGAGACCCAGTACTTC. The rearrangement uses TRBV10-3 and TRBJ2-5; 11 positions match TRBD2. V lost 4 bases, J lost 0 bases, and 7 bases stayed unmatched. Germline loops: CDR1 ENHRY, CDR2 SYGVKD. The CDR3 spans 17 residues.

The CDR3 protein is CASSQERTYNEQFF. In DNA form, the CDR3 reads TGTGCCAGCAGCCAAGAGCGGACCTACAATGAGCAGTTCTTC. The genes are TRBV4-2 and TRBJ2-1; no firm D call. The V gene lost 0 bases and the J gene lost 2 bases, with 5 bases spanning the gap. Germline V CDR1 and CDR2: LGHNA, YNFKEQ. This CDR3 contains 14 residues.

The J gene is TRBJ1-2, the V gene TRBV5-1; maybe TRBD1 (5 bases). V was trimmed by 7 bases and J by 4 bases, leaving 23 bases between them. The CDR3 spans 16 residues. Germline values: CDR1 SGHRS, CDR2 YFSETQ. CDR3 loop: CASGSGEQDFPYGYTF. Here the CDR3 DNA reads TGCGCCAGCGGCTCAGGAGAACAGGATTTTCCCTATGGCTACACCTTC.

The chain carries TRBV28 and TRBJ1-2; D gene ambiguous. The germline gives CDR1 MDHEN, CDR2 SYDVKM. V shed 3 bases and J shed 5 bases, with 7 bases lying between them. This CDR3 is built from 12 residues. The CDR3: CASSFQQYGYTF. In DNA, the CDR3 is TGTGCCAGCAGTTTTCAGCAGTATGGCTACACCTTC.

This clone was counted a single time. The chain employs TRBV11-1 and TRBJ2-5; 8 bases line up with TRBD2. J lost 2 bases, V lost 5 bases, and 4 bases had no gene match. The CDR3 totals 14 residues. Per the germline V gene, CDR1 is SGHAT and CDR2 is FQDESV (reference sequence). The CDR3 sequence: CASSLGTSQETQYF. The CDR3 DNA reads as TGTGCCAGCAGCCTTGGGACTAGTCAAGAGACCCAGTACTTC.